This is a list of T cell receptor beta chains from one sample in a study of blood T cell repertoires in COVID-19. The data were produced by immunoSEQ multiplex PCR, yet TCRdb's version contains in-frame clones alone and is incomplete. Among 240,000 or so clones listed, about 90% were seen once. The sequenced sample was PBMCs or T cells enriched from blood (not recorded which). The receptors originated from a man aged 45-60 years who had been exposed to COVID-19. Both conserved end residues are part of each CDR3. The order of the fields is clone size, V gene, J gene, D gene, CDR3 protein, CDR3 DNA. D genes are given only for firm matches. Only some rows state a clone size, as once, few, many or a class for expanded clones.

NA,TRBV7-9,TRBJ1-2,NA,CASSLSGIGGYTF,TGTGCCAGCAGCTTATCGGGGATAGGGGGCTACACCTTC
NA,TRBV7-4,TRBJ2-3,TRBD2,CASSPRDYQEDTDTQYF,TGTGCCAGCAGCCCTAGGGACTACCAGGAAGACACAGATACGCAGTATTTT
NA,TRBV9,TRBJ2-5,TRBD1,CASSAGWTGGRQETQYF,TGTGCCAGCAGCGCCGGCTGGACAGGGGGCAGGCAAGAGACCCAGTACTTC
NA,TRBV13,TRBJ1-1,NA,CASSPRGTEAFF,TGTGCCAGCAGTCCCCGGGGGACTGAAGCTTTCTTT
NA,TRBV28,TRBJ2-5,TRBD1,CASSLSGTGGPQETQYF,TGTGCCAGCAGTTTGTCCGGGACAGGGGGACCGCAAGAGACCCAGTACTTC
once,TRBV20-1,TRBJ2-2,NA,CSASSETGAGELFF,TGCAGTGCTAGTAGTGAGACAGGAGCCGGGGAGCTGTTTTTT
NA,TRBV5-1,TRBJ1-6,TRBD1,CASSLDRGRGNSPLHF,TGCGCCAGCAGCTTGGACAGGGGAAGGGGCAATTCACCCCTCCACTTT
NA,TRBV27,TRBJ2-1,TRBD2,CASSSGTSYYNEQFF,TGTGCCAGCAGTTCCGGGACTAGTTATTACAATGAGCAGTTCTTC
NA,TRBV3-1/TRBV3-2,TRBJ2-7,NA,CASSQAPSDSYEQYF,TGTGCCAGCAGCCAAGCCCCGAGCGACTCCTACGAGCAGTACTTC
NA,TRBV5-1,TRBJ2-3,NA,CASSLAGVGTDTQYF,TGCGCCAGCAGCTTGGCAGGGGTAGGCACAGATACGCAGTATTTT
once,TRBV5-3,TRBJ2-7,NA,CARGGGRFSYEQYF,TGTGCCAGGGGCGGGGGCAGGTTTTCCTACGAGCAGTACTTC
few,TRBV6-5,TRBJ1-6,NA,CASSYSIDSSPLHF,TGTGCCAGCAGTTACTCTATTGACAGTTCACCCCTCCACTTT
NA,TRBV6-1,TRBJ2-7,NA,CASSEALRRVGEQYF,TGTGCCAGCAGTGAAGCGCTTCGGAGGGTCGGAGAGCAGTACTTC